The sequence of this T cell receptor (beta chain) was determined in a study of T-cell memory formation after mild COVID-19. Study outcomes and limitations: From day 15 to 85, contracting clones were balanced between CD4 and CD8, whereas later expanders leaned toward CD4+. The study found contracting CD4+ clones mainly in CM and EM and contracting CD8+ clones in EMRA.

TCR alpha and TCR beta cDNA libraries with sample barcodes and UMIs came from 5'RACE using constant-segment primers. TCRdb processed the 5' RACE reads anew with MiXCR; each CDR3 protein has one entry. The table records 250,000 or so distinct CDR3 sequences, about a sixth of them present only once. Germline V gene sequence: CDR1 SGHTA, CDR2 FQGNSA. The CDR3 loop spans 13 amino acids. V was cut by 5 bases and J by 6 bases, with 13 bases left in between. This clonotype showed up just a few times. As yet, its antigen is unknown. The receptor's source is a man aged 18-30 years who had mild COVID-19 (a few samples of this study predate the infection). Cell type and time point are not known. Sequencing used PBMCs or a T cell subset sorted from them (not recorded which). V and J are TRBV7-2 and TRBJ1-2; the D is unclear. CDR3 in DNA: TGTGCCAGCAGCCCCCAACACGGTAATGGCTACACCTTC. It specifies CASSPQHGNGYTF.